This TCR beta chain is from a study of PD-L1 blockade in urothelial cancer. Synthetic templates analogous to TCR were spiked into all PCRs individually. The method was immunoSEQ multiplex PCR; TCRdb's version includes in-frame clones alone and lacks a portion of them. The table has tens of thousands of clones, roughly nine tenths seen once; the top ten hold roughly 10%. This clone was observed once. V lost 1 base and J 4 bases, leaving 14 bases between the germline ends. The CDR3 is made up of 15 amino acids. CDR1 LNHNV and CDR2 YYDKDF come from the germline V gene (reference sequence). This sequence originates from a man aged 55 to 70 with urothelial cancer. The sample was PBMCs, taken around atezolizumab (anti-PD-L1) treatment. This chain joins TRBV15 and TRBJ2-7; perhaps TRBD2 as D (6 bases). The CDR3 region has the DNA TGTGCCACCAGCAGAGCCGGGGAGGTTTCTTACGAGCAGTACTTC. It yields the protein CATSRAGEVSYEQYF.